This T cell receptor (beta chain) was sequenced for a study of blood T cell repertoires in COVID-19. Background on the study: The study drew acute and convalescent COVID-19 samples from the United States, Italy and Spain. The cDNA or gDNA used as material had been derived from T cells, B-cell-depleted T cells, or PBMCs.

The CDR3 runs 14 residues. CDR1 and CDR2 from the germline V gene are MNHEY and SVGAGI. V lost 6 bases to trimming and J lost 8 bases; unmatched junction nucleotides: 7. Authors' methods: Amplification from reference gene primers served as the basis for estimated nucleated cell counts. Measured with immunoSEQ multiplex PCR; TCRdb has only the in-frame clones, and not every one. V, J and clone size reflect that table, while D and trimming were determined from the DNA. The repertoire has around 130,000 clones, roughly 79% of them found once; the top ten carry under 14%. The chain recombines TRBV6-5 with TRBJ1-6, with 7 bases fitting TRBD1. The receptor's source is a human donor in a cohort sampled during active COVID-19. The specimen sequenced was peripheral blood. CDR3 DNA: TGTGCCAGCAGCTTAGACAGGGTTGATTCACCCCTCCACTTT. Amino acid sequence: CASSLDRVDSPLHF.